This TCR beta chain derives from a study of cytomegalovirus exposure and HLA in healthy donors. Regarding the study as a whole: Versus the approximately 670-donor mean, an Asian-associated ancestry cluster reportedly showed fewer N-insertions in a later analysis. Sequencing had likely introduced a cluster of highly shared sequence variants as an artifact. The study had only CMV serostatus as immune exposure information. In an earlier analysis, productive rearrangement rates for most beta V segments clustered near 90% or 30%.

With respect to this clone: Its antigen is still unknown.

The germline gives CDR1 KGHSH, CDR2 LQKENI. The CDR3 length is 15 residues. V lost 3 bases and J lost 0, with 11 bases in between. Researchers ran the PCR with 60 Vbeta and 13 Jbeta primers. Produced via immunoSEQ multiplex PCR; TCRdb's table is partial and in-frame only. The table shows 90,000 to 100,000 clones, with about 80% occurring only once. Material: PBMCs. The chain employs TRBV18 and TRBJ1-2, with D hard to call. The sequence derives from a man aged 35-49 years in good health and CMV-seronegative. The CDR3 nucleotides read TGTGCCAGCTCACCCGGTAGAGGGCCTAACTATGGCTACACCTTC. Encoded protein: CASSPGRGPNYGYTF.